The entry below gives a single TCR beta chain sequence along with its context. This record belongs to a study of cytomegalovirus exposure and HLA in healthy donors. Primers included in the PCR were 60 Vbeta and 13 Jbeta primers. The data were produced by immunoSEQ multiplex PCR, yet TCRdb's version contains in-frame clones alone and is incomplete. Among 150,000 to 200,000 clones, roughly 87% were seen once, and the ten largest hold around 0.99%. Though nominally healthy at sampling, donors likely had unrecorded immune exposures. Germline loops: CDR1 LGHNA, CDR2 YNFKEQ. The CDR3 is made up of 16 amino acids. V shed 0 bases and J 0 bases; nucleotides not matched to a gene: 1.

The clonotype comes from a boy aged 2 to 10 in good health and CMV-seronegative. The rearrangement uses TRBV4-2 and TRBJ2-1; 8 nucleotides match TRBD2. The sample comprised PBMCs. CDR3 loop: CASSQETSGSYNEQFF. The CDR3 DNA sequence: TGTGCCAGCAGCCAAGAAACTAGCGGCTCCTACAATGAGCAGTTCTTC.